This TCR beta chain stems from a study of PD-1 blockade in classical Hodgkin lymphoma (TCRdb year 2020). With regard to the full study: Nivolumab dosing was 3 mg/kg intravenously every 2 weeks, continuing until either disease progression or unacceptable toxicity. A peripheral blood immune signature of response to PD-1 blockade in classical Hodgkin lymphoma was defined using TCR beta sequencing and CyTOF.

The time point label, read with the paper, signifies: cycle 2 day 1 (C2D1) of nivolumab. Every trial patient had relapsed following autologous stem cell transplantation, and prior brentuximab vedotin exposure was what differed among cohorts A, B and C. A total of around 59 patients with relapsed/refractory classical Hodgkin lymphoma made up the trial cohort, and each patient's best overall response was complete response, partial response or progressive disease. Trial patients were treated with single-agent nivolumab in the multi-cohort phase II CheckMate 205 trial. An independent review committee assessed best overall response by applying the 2007 International Working Group response criteria. Trial PBMCs were obtained immediately prior to nivolumab initiation (C1D1) and on therapy at cycle 2 day 1 and cycle 4 day 1. After peripheral blood was drawn into 8 mL Vacutainer Cell Preparation Tubes, PBMCs were isolated by centrifugation and then cryopreserved.

Summary of the overall study and its limitations: Baseline diversity similar to that of newly diagnosed patients was observed in trial patients achieving complete response, whereas significantly lower diversity was observed in partial responders and progressors. Baseline TCR diversity was reported to be lower in newly diagnosed patients than in healthy donors and to be lower still in relapsed/refractory patients. Only a single clinical trial cohort was studied, and what caused the repertoire differences, possibly disease activity or prior therapy, remained undefined. CD4+ but not CD8+ TCR diversity rose significantly by C4D1 (p=0.0027 vs p=0.16), most apparent in complete responders (p=0.02). Patients starting nivolumab less than 1 year after ASCT had lower diversity and were excluded from later analyses to avoid confounding by immune reconstitution.

Genomic DNA was isolated using the Qiagen DNeasy kit from unsorted PBMCs as well as from negatively selected CD4+ and CD8+ fractions. Amplification of TCR beta CDR3 regions was done by immunoSEQ multiplex PCR with primers that anneal to V and J segments. A synthetic immune receptor repertoire was used to minimize amplification bias, and remaining bias was computationally removed after sequencing. The source study handled its data this way. Repertoire diversity was quantified as the Shannon entropy index using custom Python scripts. The unsorted, CD4+ and CD8+ repertoires were each analyzed separately, with the exception of combined analyses, where CD4+ and CD8+ sequences were merged in silico. Clonal expansion was defined as at least a 2-fold frequency increase after treatment relative to C1D1, with a pseudocount of 0.5 for undetected baseline clones. Singleton clones were defined as clones with 0 or 1 copy at C1D1, and non-singleton clones were defined as clones with 2 or more copies. By matching protein sequences in sorted samples from the same patient, clones expanded in unsorted samples were annotated as CD4+, CD8+ or unknown. Wilcoxon tests were applied to paired samples to test diversity changes from C1D1 to C4D1. The clones in this table, taken by TCRdb from immuneACCESS, are in-frame only. Not every clone is retained; where verified, under half of the shortfall comes from an unresolved V gene, and the cause of the rest is unknown. The V and J calls and clone size were taken over from that table, and D and trimming were inferred from the DNA. The sample table shows about 46,000 clones, and roughly 75% are seen once. Roughly 22% of the sample lies in the top ten.

Its CDR3 holds 14 amino acids, cysteine through phenylalanine. CDR3 DNA is the only sequence kept; it has 42 bases, read in frame from the first base. V is pruned by 4 bases and J by 6 bases, leaving 6 bases of the junction without a gene match. The CDR1 and CDR2 encoded by the germline V gene are SGHTA and FQGNSA. This clone was observed a single time. Its antigen is unknown. Per-base qualities were not stored, and no clone one base away is much larger. This material consisted of peripheral blood mononuclear cells (PBMCs), taken before the second cycle of nivolumab. The sequence came from a human donor with classical Hodgkin lymphoma. The rearranged segments are TRBV7-2 and TRBJ1-5, with TRBD1 matching 7 junction bases. Here the CDR3 is given as CASSSRQGVQPQHF. The DNA is TGTGCCAGCAGCTCGAGACAGGGTGTTCAGCCCCAGCATTTT.